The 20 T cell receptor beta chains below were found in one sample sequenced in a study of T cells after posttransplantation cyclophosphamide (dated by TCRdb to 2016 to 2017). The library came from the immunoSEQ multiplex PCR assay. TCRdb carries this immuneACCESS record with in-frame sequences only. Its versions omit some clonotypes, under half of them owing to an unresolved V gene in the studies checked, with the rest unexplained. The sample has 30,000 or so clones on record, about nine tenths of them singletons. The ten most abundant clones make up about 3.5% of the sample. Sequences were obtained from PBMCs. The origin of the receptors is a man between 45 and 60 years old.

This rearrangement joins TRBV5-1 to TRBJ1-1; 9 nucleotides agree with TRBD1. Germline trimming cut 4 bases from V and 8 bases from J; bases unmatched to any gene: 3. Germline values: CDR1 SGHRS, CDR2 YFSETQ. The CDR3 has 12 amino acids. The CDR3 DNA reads TGCGCCAGCAGCCAGGGACAGGGCGAAGCTTTCTTT. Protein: CASSQGQGEAFF.

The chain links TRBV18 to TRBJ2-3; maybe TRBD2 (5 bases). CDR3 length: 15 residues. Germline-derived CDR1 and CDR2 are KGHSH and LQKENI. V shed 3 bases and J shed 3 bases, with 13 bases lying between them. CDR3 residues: CASSPASLRTDTQYF. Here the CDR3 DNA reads TGTGCCAGCTCACCCGCTAGCTTGAGGACAGATACGCAGTATTTT.

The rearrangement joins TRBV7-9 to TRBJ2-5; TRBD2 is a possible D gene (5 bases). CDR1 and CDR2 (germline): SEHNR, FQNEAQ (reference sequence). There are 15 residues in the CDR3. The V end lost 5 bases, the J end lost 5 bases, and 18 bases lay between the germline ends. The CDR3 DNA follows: TGTGCCAGCAGCACCGGGATTTCCCGGCGGGAGACCCAGTACTTC. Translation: CASSTGISRRETQYF.

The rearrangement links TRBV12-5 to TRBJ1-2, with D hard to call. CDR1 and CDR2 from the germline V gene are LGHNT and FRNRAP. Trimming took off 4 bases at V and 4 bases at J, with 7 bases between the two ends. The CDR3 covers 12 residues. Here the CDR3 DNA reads TGTGCTAGTGGTTCTCCCTTCTATGGCTACACCTTC. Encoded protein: CASGSPFYGYTF.

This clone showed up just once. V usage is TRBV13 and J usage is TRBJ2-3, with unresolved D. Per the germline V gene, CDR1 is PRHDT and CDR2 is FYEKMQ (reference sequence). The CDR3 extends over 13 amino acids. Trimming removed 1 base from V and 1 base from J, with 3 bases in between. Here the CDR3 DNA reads TGTGCCAGCAGCTTAGAGCGCACAGATACGCAGTATTTT. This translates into CASSLERTDTQYF.

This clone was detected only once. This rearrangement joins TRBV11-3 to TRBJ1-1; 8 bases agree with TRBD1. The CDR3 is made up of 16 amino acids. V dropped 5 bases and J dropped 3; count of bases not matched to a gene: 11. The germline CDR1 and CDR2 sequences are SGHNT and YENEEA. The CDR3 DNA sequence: TGTGCCAGCAGCGGGCGGACAGGGTCTGTTGACACTGAAGCTTTCTTT. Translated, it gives CASSGRTGSVDTEAFF.

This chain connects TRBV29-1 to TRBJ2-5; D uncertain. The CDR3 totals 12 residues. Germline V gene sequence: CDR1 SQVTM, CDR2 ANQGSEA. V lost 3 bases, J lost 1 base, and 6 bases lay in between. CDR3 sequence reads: CSVEISQETQYF. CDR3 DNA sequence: TGCAGCGTTGAGATTAGCCAAGAGACCCAGTACTTC.

Here the CDR3 reads CASSFLQGAGTEAFF. DNA of the CDR3: TGTGCCAGCAGCTTTCTCCAGGGGGCGGGCACTGAAGCTTTCTTT. This sequence joins TRBV7-6 and TRBJ1-1, with TRBD1 identical over 8 bases. Looked up from germline, CDR1 is SGHVS and CDR2 is FNYEAQ. Germline trimming cut 3 bases from V and 4 bases from J; bases unmatched to any gene: 7. The CDR3 contains 15 residues. Drawing the rest from reference TRBV7-6 and TRBJ1-1, the complete variable domain is GAGVSQSPRYKVTKRGQDVALRCDPISGHVSLYWYRQALGQGPEFLTYFNYEAQQDKSGLPNDRFSAERPEGSISTLTIQRTEQRDSAMYRCASSFLQGAGTEAFFGQGTRLTVV.

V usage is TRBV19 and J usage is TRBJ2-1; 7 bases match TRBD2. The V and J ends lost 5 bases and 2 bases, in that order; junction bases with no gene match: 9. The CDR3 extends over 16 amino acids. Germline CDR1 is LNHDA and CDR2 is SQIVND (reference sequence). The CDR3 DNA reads TGTGCCAGTAGTTCCTTTACCGGGACTACCTACAATGAGCAGTTCTTC. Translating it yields CASSSFTGTTYNEQFF. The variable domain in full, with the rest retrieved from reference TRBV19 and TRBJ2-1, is DGGITQSPKYLFRKEGQNVTLSCEQNLNHDAMYWYRQDPGQGLRLIYYSQIVNDFQKGDIAEGYSVSREKKESFPLTVTSAQKNPTAFYLCASSSFTGTTYNEQFFGPGTRLTVL.

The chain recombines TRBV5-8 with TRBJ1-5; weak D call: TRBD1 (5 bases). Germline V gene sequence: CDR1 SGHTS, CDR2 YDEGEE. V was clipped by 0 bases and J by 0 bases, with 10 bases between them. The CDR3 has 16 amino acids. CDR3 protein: CASSLGQTNSNQPQHF. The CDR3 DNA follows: TGTGCCAGCAGCTTGGGACAGACAAATAGCAATCAGCCCCAGCATTTT.

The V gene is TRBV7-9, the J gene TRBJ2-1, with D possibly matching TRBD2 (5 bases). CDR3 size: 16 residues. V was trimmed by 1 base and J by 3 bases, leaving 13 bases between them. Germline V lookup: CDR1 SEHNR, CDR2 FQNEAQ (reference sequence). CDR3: CASSLGVGRVYNEQFF. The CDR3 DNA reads TGTGCCAGCAGCTTAGGGGTTGGGAGAGTCTACAATGAGCAGTTCTTC.

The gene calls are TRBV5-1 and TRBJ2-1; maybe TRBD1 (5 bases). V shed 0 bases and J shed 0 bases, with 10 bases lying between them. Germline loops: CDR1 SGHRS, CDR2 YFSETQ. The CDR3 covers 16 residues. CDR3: CASSLGQMSSYNEQFF. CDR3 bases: TGCGCCAGCAGCTTGGGACAGATGAGCTCCTACAATGAGCAGTTCTTC. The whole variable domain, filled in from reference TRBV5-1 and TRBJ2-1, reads KAGVTQTPRYLIKTRGQQVTLSCSPISGHRSVSWYQQTPGQGLQFLFEYFSETQRNKGNFPGRFSGRQFSNSRSEMNVSTLELGDSALYLCASSLGQMSSYNEQFFGPGTRLTVL.

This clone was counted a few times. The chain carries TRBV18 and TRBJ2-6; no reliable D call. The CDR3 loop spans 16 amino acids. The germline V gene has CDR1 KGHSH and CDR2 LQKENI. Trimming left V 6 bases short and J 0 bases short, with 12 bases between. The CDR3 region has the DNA TGTGCCAGCTCCCCTTTGTTCTCCTCTGGGGCCAACGTCCTGACTTTC. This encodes CASSPLFSSGANVLTF.

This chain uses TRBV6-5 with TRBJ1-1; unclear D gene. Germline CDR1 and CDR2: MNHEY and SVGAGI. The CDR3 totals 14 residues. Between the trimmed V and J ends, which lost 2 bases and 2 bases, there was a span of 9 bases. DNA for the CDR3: TGTGCCAGCAGTTACCGGACTCAAAACACTGAAGCTTTCTTT. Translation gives CASSYRTQNTEAFF.

The CDR3 DNA reads as TGTGCCAGCAGCGCCATTCGGGGGGGTCTACATTCTGGGGCCAACGTCCTGACTTTC. The encoded protein is CASSAIRGGLHSGANVLTF. The V call is TRBV5-4, the J call TRBJ2-6; 8 nucleotides align to TRBD2. The ends lost 4 bases at V and 1 base at J; junction bases unmatched: 13. This CDR3 comprises 19 residues. The germline V gene encodes CDR1 SGHNT and CDR2 YYREEE (reference sequence).

CDR3 DNA sequence: TGTGCCAGCAGCTTAAGGTTGGCGACAAATGAGCAGTTCTTC. Translated, it gives CASSLRLATNEQFF. V usage is TRBV11-3 and J usage is TRBJ2-1, with no clear D. V lost 2 bases and J lost 7, with 12 bases in between. The CDR3 is made up of 14 amino acids. Germline V CDR1 and CDR2: SGHNT, YENEEA.

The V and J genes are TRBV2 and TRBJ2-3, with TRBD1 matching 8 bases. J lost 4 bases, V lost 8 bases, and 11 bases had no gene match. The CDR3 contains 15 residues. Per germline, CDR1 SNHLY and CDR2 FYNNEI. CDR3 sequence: CASHSSGGAADTQYF. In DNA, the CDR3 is TGTGCCAGCCACTCCTCAGGGGGCGCGGCAGATACGCAGTATTTT.

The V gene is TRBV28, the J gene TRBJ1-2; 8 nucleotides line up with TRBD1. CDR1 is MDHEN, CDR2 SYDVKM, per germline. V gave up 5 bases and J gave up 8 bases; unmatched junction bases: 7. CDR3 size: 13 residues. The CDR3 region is CASSEDRARGYTF. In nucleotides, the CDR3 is TGTGCCAGCAGTGAGGACAGGGCGAGAGGCTACACCTTC.

In DNA, the CDR3 is TGCGCCAGCAGCCGTTGGTTTCGGGGGGTAAGCCAATCTGGGGCCAACGTCCTGACTTTC. Encoded protein: CASSRWFRGVSQSGANVLTF. The chain carries TRBV5-1 and TRBJ2-6; 7 positions agree with TRBD2. The junction had 17 bases not matched to a gene; V was cut back by 4 bases and J by 1 base. The CDR3 is made up of 20 amino acids. The germline V gene encodes CDR1 SGHRS and CDR2 YFSETQ.

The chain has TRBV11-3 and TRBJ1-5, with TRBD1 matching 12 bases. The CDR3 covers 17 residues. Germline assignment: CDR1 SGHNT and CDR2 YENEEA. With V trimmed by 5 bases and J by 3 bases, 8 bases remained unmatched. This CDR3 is CASSQSGTGGINQPQHF. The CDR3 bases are TGTGCCAGCAGCCAATCCGGGACAGGGGGCATCAATCAGCCCCAGCATTTT.